This T cell receptor (beta chain) appears in the sequencing data of a study of monozygotic twins with inflammatory bowel disease. Someone took a 2.5 ml blood sample from each of the donors. UMIs incorporating a 6-nucleotide sample barcode were appended by means of template switching. For both chains, the TCRalpha and TCRbeta cDNA went through two nested PCRs of roughly 15 and 9 cycles. Reprocessing the 5' RACE reads, TCRdb reports a single entry for every CDR3 protein and omits DNA. In all, the sample yields about 210,000 distinct CDR3 sequences. The CDR3 spans 13 residues. Germline values: CDR1 DFQATT, CDR2 SNEGSKA (reference sequence).

This sequence was found in a human donor with ulcerative colitis or Crohn's disease, or a healthy co-twin of an affected twin (not recorded which). Specimen: blood. The chain recombines TRBV20-1 with TRBJ1-2; the D gene TCRdb calls, TRBD1, cannot be checked with no DNA. CDR3 sequence reads: CSARVGRVDGYTF.